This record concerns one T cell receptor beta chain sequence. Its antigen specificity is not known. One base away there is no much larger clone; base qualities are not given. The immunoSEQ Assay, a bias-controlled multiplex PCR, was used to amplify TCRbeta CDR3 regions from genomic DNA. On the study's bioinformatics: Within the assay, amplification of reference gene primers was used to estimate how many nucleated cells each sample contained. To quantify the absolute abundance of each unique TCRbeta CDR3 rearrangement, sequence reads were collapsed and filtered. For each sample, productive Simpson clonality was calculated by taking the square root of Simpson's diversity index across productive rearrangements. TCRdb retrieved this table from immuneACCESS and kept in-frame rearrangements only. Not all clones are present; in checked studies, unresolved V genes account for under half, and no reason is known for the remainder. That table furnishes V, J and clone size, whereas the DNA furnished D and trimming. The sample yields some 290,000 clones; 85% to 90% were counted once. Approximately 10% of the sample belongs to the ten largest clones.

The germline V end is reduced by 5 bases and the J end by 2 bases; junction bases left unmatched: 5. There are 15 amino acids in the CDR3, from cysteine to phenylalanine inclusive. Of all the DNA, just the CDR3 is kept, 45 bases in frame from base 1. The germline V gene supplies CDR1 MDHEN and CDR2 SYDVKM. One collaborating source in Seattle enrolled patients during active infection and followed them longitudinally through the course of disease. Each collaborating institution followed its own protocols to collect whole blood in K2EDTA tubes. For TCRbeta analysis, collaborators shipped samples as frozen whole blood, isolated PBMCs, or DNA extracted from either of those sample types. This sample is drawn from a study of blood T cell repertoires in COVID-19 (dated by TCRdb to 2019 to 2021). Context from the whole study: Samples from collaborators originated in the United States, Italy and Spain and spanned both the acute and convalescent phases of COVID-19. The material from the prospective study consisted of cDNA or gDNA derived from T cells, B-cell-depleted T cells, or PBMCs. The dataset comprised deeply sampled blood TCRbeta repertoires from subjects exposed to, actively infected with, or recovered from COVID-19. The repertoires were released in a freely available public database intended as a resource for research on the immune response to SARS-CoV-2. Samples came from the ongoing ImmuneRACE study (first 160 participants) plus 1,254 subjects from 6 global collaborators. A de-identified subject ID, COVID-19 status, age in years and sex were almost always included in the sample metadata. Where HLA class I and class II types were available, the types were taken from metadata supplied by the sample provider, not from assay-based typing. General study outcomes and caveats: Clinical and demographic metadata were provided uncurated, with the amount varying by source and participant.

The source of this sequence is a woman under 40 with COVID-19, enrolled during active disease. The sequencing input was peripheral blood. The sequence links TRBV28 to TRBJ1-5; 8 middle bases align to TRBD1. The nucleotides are TGTGCCAGCAGTCGGACAGGGTCGGGCAATCAGCCCCAGCATTTT. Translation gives CASSRTGSGNQPQHF.